A selection of T cell receptor beta chains follows, all from one sample in a study of T cell responses to AZD1222 COVID-19 vaccine. Repertoires were generated with immunoSEQ multiplex PCR, while TCRdb's copy carries only in-frame clones and drops some. Here the sample spans roughly 120,000 clones, 70% to 90% being singletons. The sample here was peripheral blood, taken on day 0 of AZD1222 vaccination. These TCRs come from an adult in good health. CDR3s include the opening cysteine and the closing phenylalanine or tryptophan. D genes are given only for firm matches. Size is stated for part of the rows, as once, few or many counts, or as a class when the clone is expanded.

J	size	V	D	CDR3	DNA
TRBJ1-2	.	TRBV25-1	.	CASSKQGQTLKGLYGYTF	TGTGCCAGCAGTAAGCAGGGCCAAACTCTTAAGGGACTCTATGGCTACACCTTC
TRBJ2-6	.	TRBV18	.	CASSTMSSGANVLTF	TGTGCCAGCTCAACGATGAGCTCTGGGGCCAACGTCCTGACTTTC
TRBJ1-5	.	TRBV19	.	CASSRQINQPQHF	TGTGCCAGTAGTCGCCAGATTAATCAGCCCCAGCATTTT
TRBJ1-5	.	TRBV19	.	CASSGGGSNQPQHF	TGTGCCAGTAGTGGGGGTGGAAGCAATCAGCCCCAGCATTTT
TRBJ1-5	once	TRBV5-5	.	CASSLAIAGSQPQHF	TGTGCCAGCAGCTTGGCAATTGCGGGTAGTCAGCCCCAGCATTTT
TRBJ2-5	.	TRBV30	TRBD1	CAWNQQGAKETQYF	TGTGCCTGGAACCAACAGGGGGCGAAAGAGACCCAGTACTTC
TRBJ2-5	.	TRBV10-2	.	CASSEKTQYF	TGCGCCAGCAGTGAAAAGACCCAGTACTTC
TRBJ1-2	.	TRBV5-1	.	CASSLDTYGYTF	TGCGCCAGCAGCTTGGATACCTATGGCTACACCTTC
TRBJ2-1	.	TRBV6-5	.	CASGLYNEQFF	TGTGCCAGCGGACTATACAATGAGCAGTTCTTC
TRBJ2-5	.	TRBV5-6	.	CASSPHPQETQYF	TGTGCCAGCAGCCCCCATCCCCAAGAGACCCAGTACTTC
TRBJ1-1	once	TRBV6-5	.	CASSYSGNLGTEAFF	TGTGCCAGCAGTTACTCGGGTAACCTTGGCACTGAAGCTTTCTTT
TRBJ2-7	.	TRBV7-6	TRBD2	CASSLVSPSGTLTYEQYF	TGTGCCAGCAGCTTAGTCTCGCCTAGCGGGACCCTAACCTACGAGCAGTACTTC
TRBJ1-4	.	TRBV30	.	CAWSPLDRYNEKLFF	TGTGCCTGGAGTCCGCTCGACAGGTACAATGAAAAACTGTTTTTT
TRBJ2-4	.	TRBV5-1	.	CASSSGGLAKNIQYF	TGCGCCAGCAGCTCTGGAGGACTAGCCAAAAACATTCAGTACTTC
TRBJ2-5	.	TRBV6-1	.	CASCESGLETQYF	TGTGCCAGCTGTGAGTCCGGCCTCGAGACCCAGTACTTC
TRBJ1-1	.	TRBV18	.	CASSPETEAFF	TGTGCCAGCTCACCAGAGACTGAAGCTTTCTTT
TRBJ1-1	.	TRBV14	.	CASSPTGFANTEAFF	TGTGCCAGCAGCCCAACAGGGTTTGCCAACACTGAAGCTTTCTTT
TRBJ1-2	once	TRBV7-2	.	CASSLGQGNGYTF	TGTGCCAGCAGCTTAGGCCAGGGAAATGGCTACACCTTC
TRBJ2-1	.	TRBV7-2	.	CASSARQKAYNEQFF	TGTGCCAGCAGCGCCAGACAGAAGGCCTACAATGAGCAGTTCTTC
TRBJ1-2	.	TRBV3-1/TRBV3-2	.	CASSLQGVDGYTF	TGTGCCAGCAGCCTACAGGGTGTCGATGGCTACACCTTC
TRBJ1-5	.	TRBV7-2	.	CASSQRPNQPQHF	TGTGCCAGCAGCCAAAGACCCAATCAGCCCCAGCATTTT
TRBJ2-7	.	TRBV28	TRBD1	CASSPTGQGVHEQYF	TGTGCCAGCAGTCCCACCGGACAGGGTGTCCACGAGCAGTACTTC